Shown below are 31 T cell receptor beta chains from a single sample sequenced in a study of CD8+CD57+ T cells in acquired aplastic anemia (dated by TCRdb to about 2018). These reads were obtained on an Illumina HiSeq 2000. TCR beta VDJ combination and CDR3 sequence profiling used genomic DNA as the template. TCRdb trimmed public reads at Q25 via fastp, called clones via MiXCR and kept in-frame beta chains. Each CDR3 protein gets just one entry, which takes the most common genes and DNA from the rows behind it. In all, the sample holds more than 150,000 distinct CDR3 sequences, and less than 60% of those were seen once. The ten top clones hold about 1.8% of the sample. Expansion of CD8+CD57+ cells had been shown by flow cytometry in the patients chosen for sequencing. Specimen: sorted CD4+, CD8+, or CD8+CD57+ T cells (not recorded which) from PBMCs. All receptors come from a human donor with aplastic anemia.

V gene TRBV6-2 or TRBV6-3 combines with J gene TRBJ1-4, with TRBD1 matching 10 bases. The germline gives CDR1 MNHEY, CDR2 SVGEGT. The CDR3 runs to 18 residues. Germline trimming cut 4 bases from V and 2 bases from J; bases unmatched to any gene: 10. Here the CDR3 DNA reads TGTGCCAGCAGTTGTCGCCGACAGGGGGCGACGACTAATGAAAAACTGTTTTTT. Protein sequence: CASSCRRQGATTNEKLFF.

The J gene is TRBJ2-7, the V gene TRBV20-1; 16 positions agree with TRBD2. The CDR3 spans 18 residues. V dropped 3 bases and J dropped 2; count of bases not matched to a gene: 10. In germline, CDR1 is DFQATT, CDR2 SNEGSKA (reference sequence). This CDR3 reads CSASTGLAGGRPAYEQYF. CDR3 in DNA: TGCAGTGCTAGTACGGGACTAGCGGGAGGGCGTCCCGCCTACGAGCAGTACTTC.

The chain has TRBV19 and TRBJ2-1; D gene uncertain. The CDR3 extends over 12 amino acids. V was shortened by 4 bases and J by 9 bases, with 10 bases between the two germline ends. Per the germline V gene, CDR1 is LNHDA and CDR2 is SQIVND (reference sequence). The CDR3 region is CASSTLAFEQFF. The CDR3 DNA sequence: TGTGCCAGTAGTACCCTCGCGTTTGAGCAGTTCTTC.

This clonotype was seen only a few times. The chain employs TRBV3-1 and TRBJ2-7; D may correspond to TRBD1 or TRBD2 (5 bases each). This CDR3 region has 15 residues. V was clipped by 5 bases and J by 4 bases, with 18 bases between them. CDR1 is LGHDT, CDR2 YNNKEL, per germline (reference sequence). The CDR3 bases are TGTGCCAGCAGCTCCAGGGACCAACGACCTTACGAGCAGTACTTC. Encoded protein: CASSSRDQRPYEQYF.

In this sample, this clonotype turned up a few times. The CDR3 here is CATSDLSGRARLGEQYF. The CDR3 bases are TGTGCCACCAGTGACTTAAGCGGGAGGGCCCGATTGGGTGAGCAGTACTTC. The chain combines TRBV24-1 with TRBJ2-7, with 10 positions matching TRBD2. V dropped 4 bases and J dropped 7; count of bases not matched to a gene: 15. The germline V gene encodes CDR1 KGHDR and CDR2 SFDVKD. The CDR3 spans 17 residues.

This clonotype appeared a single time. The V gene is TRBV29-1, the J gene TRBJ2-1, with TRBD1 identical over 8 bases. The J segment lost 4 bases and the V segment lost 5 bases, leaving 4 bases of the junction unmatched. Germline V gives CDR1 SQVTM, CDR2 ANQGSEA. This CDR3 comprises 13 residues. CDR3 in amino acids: CSVWGQDYNEQFF. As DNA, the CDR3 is TGCAGCGTTTGGGGACAGGATTACAATGAGCAGTTCTTC.

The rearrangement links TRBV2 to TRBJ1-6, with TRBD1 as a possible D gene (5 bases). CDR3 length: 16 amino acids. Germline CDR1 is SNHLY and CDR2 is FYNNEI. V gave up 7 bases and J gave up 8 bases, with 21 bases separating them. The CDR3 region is CASTYSGTEPYSPLHF. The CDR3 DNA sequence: TGTGCCAGCACCTACTCAGGGACGGAGCCCTATTCACCCCTCCACTTT.

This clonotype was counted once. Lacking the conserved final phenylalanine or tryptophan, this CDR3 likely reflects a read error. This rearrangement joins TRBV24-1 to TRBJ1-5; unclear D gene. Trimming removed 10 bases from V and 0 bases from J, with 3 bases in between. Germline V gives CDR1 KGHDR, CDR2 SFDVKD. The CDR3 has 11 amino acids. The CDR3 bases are TGTGCCACACATAGCAATCAGCCCCAGCATCTT. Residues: CATHSNQPQHL.

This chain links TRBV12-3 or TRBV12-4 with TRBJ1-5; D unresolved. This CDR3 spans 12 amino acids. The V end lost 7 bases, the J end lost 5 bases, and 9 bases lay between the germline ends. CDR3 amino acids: CASKALDQPQHF. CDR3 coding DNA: TGTGCCAGCAAAGCTCTCGATCAGCCCCAGCATTTT.

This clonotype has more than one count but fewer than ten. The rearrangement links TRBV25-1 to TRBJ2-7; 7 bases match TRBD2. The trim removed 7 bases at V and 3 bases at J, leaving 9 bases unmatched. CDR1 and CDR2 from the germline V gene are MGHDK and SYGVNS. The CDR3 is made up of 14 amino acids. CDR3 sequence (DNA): TGTGCCAGCACCTCACGGGGGGAACGCTACGAGCAGTACTTC. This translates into CASTSRGERYEQYF.

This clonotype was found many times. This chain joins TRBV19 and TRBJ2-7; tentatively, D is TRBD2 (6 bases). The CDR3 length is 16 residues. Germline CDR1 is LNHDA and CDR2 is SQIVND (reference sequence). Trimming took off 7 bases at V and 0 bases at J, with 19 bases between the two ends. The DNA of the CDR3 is TGTGCCAGTACCCCGGGAGCGACGAGAACCTCCTACGAGCAGTACTTC. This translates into CASTPGATRTSYEQYF. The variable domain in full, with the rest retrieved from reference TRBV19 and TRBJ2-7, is DGGITQSPKYLFRKEGQNVTLSCEQNLNHDAMYWYRQDPGQGLRLIYYSQIVNDFQKGDIAEGYSVSREKKESFPLTVTSAQKNPTAFYLCASTPGATRTSYEQYFGPGTRLTVT.

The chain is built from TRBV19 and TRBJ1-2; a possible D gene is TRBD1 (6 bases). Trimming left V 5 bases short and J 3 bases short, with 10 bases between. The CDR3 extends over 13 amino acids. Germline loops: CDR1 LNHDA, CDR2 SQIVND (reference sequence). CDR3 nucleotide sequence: TGTGCCAGTAGTGGGAAGGGGGACTATGGCTACACCTTC. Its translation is CASSGKGDYGYTF.

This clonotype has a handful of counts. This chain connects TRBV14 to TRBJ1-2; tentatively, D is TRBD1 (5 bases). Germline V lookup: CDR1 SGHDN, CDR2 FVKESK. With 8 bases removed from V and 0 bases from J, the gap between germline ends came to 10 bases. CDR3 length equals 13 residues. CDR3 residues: CASVAQANYGYTF. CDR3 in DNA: TGTGCCAGCGTCGCACAGGCTAACTATGGCTACACCTTC.

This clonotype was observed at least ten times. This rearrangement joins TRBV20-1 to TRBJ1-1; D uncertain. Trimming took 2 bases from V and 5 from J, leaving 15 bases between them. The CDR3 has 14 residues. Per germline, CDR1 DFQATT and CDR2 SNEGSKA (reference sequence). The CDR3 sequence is CSARRNRGGTEAFF. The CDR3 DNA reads TGCAGTGCTAGACGAAACAGAGGAGGAACTGAAGCTTTCTTT.

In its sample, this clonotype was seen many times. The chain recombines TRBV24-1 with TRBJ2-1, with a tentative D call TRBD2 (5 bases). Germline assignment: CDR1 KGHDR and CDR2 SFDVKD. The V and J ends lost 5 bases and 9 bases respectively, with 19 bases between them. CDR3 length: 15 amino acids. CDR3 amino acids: CATSVRLAGPSEQFF. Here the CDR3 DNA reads TGTGCCACCAGTGTCCGGCTAGCCGGCCCTAGTGAGCAGTTCTTC.

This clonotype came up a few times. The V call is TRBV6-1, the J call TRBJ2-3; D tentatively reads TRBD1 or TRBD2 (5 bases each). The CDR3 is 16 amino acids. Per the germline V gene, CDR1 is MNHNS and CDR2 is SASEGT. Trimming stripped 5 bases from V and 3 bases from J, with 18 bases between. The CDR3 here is CASSPWGTTGTDTQYF. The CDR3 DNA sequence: TGTGCCAGCAGTCCGTGGGGGACGACGGGGACAGATACGCAGTATTTT.

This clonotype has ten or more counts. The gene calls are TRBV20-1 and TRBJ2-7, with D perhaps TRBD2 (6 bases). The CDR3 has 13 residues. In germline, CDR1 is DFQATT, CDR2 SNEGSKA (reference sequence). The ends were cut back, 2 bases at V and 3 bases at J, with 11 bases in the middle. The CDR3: CSARPDSGYEQYF. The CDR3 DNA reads TGCAGTGCTAGACCCGATAGCGGCTACGAGCAGTACTTC.

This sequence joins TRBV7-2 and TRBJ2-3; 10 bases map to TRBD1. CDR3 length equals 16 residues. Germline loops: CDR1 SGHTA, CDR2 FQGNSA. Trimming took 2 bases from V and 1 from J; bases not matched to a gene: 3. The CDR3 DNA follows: TGTGCCAGCAGCTTATCCGGGACAGGGGGCACAGATACGCAGTATTTT. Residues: CASSLSGTGGTDTQYF.

The CDR3 is CATRETGSADTQYF. CDR3 in DNA: TGTGCCACCAGAGAGACAGGGTCTGCAGATACGCAGTATTTT. The chain combines TRBV24-1 with TRBJ2-3; 7 bases line up with TRBD1. This CDR3 is 14 amino acids long. Trimming at V came to 7 bases and at J to 4 bases, leaving 7 bases not matched to a gene. Germline V gives CDR1 KGHDR, CDR2 SFDVKD.

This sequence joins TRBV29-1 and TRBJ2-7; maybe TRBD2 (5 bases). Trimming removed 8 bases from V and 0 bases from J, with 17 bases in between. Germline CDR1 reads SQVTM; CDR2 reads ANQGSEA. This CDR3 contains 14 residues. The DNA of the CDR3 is TGCAGCACCAGTAGCGTGACGAGCTCCTACGAGCAGTACTTC. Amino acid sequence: CSTSSVTSSYEQYF.

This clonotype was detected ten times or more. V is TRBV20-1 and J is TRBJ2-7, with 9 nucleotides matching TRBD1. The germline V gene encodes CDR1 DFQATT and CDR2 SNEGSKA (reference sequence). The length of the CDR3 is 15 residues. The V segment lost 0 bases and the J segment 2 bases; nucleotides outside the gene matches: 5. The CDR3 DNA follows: TGCAGTGCTAGAGATCCTGGGACAGGGCCCTACGAGCAGTACTTC. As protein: CSARDPGTGPYEQYF.

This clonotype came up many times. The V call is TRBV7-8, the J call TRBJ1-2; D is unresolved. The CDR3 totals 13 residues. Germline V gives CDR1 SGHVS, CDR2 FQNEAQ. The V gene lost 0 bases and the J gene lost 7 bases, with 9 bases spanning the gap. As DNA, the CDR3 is TGTGCCAGCAGCTTAGCCTTATCGGGTGGCTACACCTTC. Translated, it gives CASSLALSGGYTF.

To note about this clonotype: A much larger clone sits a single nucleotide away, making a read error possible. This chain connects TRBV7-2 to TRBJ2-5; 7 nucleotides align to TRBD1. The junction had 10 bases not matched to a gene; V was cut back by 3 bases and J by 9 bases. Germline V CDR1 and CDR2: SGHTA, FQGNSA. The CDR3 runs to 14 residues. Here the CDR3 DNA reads TGTGCCAGCAGCTTTGACAGGGTGACGGAGTCCCAGTACTTC. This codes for CASSFDRVTESQYF.

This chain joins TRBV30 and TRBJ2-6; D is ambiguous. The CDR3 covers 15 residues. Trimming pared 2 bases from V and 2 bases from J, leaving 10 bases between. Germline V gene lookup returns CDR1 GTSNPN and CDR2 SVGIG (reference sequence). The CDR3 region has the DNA TGTGCCTGGAGTCATGACACCACTGGGGCCAACGTCCTGACTTTC. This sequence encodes CAWSHDTTGANVLTF.

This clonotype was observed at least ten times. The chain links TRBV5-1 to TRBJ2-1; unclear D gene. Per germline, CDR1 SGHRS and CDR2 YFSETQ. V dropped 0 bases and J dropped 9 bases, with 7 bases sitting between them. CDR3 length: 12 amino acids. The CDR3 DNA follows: TGCGCCAGCAGCTTGGCCTCTGGTGAGCAGTTCTTC. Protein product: CASSLASGEQFF.

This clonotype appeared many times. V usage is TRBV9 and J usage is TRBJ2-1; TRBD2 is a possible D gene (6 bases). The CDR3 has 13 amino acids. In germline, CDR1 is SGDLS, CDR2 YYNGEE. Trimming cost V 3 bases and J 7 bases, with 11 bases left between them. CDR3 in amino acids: CASSERLDNEQFF. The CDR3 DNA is TGTGCCAGCAGCGAACGACTAGATAATGAGCAGTTCTTC.

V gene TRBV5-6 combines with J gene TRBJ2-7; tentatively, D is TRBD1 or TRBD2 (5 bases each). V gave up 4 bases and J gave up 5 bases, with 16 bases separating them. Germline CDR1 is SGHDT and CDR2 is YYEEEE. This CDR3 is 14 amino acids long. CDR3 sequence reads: CASSPGMGLNEQYF. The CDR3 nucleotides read TGTGCCAGCAGCCCGGGAATGGGGCTAAACGAGCAGTACTTC.

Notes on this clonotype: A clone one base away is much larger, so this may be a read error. The CDR3 coding sequence is TGTGCCAGCATCCAAGATCTGGTCTCCTACGAGCAGTACTTC. Translation gives CASIQDLVSYEQYF. The J gene is TRBJ2-7, the V gene TRBV3-1; D remains unclear. The CDR3 runs to 14 residues. CDR1 is LGHDT, CDR2 YNNKEL, per germline (reference sequence).

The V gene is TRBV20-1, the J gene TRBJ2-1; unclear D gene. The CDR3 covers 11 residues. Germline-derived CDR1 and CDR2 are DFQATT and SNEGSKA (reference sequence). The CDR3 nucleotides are TGCAGCCCTCTCCGAGGCGGTGAGCAGTTCTTC. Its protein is CSPLRGGEQFF.

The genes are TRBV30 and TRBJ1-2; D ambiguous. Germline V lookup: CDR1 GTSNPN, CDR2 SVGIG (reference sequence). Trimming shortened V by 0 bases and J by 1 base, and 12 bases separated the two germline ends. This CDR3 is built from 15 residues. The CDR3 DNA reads TGTGCCTGGAGTGTCCTACCTAGCCTTAACTATGGCTACACCTTC. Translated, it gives CAWSVLPSLNYGYTF.

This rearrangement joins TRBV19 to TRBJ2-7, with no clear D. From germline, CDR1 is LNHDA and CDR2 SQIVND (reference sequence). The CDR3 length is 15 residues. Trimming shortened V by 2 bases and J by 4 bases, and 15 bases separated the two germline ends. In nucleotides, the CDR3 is TGTGCCAGTAGTATACTGCCGGGCGGCGAGTACGAGCAGTACTTC. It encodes CASSILPGGEYEQYF.